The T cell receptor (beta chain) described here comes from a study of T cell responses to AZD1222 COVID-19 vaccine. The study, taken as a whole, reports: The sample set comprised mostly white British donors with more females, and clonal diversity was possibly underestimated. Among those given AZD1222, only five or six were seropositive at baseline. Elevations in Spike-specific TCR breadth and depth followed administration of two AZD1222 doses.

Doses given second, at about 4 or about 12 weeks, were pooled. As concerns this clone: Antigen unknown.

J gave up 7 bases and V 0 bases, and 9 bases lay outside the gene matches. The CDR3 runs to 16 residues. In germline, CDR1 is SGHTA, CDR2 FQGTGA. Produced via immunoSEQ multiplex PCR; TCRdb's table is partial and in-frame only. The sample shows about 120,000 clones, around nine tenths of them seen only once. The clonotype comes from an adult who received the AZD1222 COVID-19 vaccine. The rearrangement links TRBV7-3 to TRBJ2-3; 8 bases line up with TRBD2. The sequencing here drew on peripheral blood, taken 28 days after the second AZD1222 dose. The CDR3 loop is CASSLTLAGRGNTQYF. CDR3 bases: TGTGCCAGCAGCTTAACGTTAGCGGGGAGGGGAAATACGCAGTATTTT.